This is a list of T cell receptor beta chains from one sample in a study of beta chain features in type 1 diabetes. The table came from immunoSEQ multiplex PCR; TCRdb's copy has only in-frame clones and leaves some out. The sample shows approximately 250,000 clones, roughly a tenth of them seen only once. Sequenced material: naive CD4+ T cells from blood. These receptors were collected from a man aged 25 to 40 with type 1 diabetes. Each CDR3 is given with its conserved first and last residue. A D gene is named only where the DNA matches it firmly. Size is omitted from some rows. Given values are once, few, many or a class for expanded clones.

TRBJ1-2,-,few,TRBV7-2,TGTGCCAGCAGCTTAAGGGGAGGGGGATCCTATGGCTACACCTTC,CASSLRGGGSYGYTF
TRBJ1-4,TRBD1,few,TRBV2,TGTGCCAGCAGTAGCCAGGGGGCCCCCAATGAAAAACTGTTTTTT,CASSSQGAPNEKLFF
TRBJ1-2,-,-,TRBV5-4,TGTGCCAGCAGCTCCCAGGGATATGGCTACACCTTC,CASSSQGYGYTF
TRBJ2-3,-,-,TRBV9,TGTGCCAGCAGCGACGCTCTTAGCGATACGCAGTATTTT,CASSDALSDTQYF
TRBJ2-5,-,-,TRBV6-5,TGTGCCAGCAGTTCCCGGCTAGCATCTGGGGAGACCCAGTACTTC,CASSSRLASGETQYF
TRBJ2-1,TRBD1,few,TRBV5-1,TGCGCCAGCAGCTTGGGAGAGAGGTCAGGGGGCAATGAGCAGTTCTTC,CASSLGERSGGNEQFF
TRBJ1-4,-,-,TRBV9,TGTGCCAGCAGCGTAGGGGGCAGGGAACCTGAAAAACTGTTTTTT,CASSVGGREPEKLFF
TRBJ1-1,TRBD1,few,TRBV29-1,TGCAGCGTTGGGGGGACAGGAGATGGGAGCACTGAAGCTTTCTTT,CSVGGTGDGSTEAFF
TRBJ1-1,-,few,TRBV4-2,TGTGCCAGCAGCCTAGCTGGGGGGAGGACTGAAGCTTTCTTT,CASSLAGGRTEAFF
TRBJ1-6,-,-,TRBV5-4,TGTGCCAGCAGCGGGGGGAACGGGGATTCACCCCTCCACTTT,CASSGGNGDSPLHF
TRBJ2-5,TRBD2,-,TRBV7-3,TGTGCCAGCAGCCTTTACGGAGCGGGGGCCCAAGAGACCCAGTACTTC,CASSLYGAGAQETQYF
TRBJ2-7,TRBD1,-,TRBV12-5,TGTGCTAGTGGTTTGGTACGGGACAGGAGGCCCCACGAGCAGTACTTC,CASGLVRDRRPHEQYF
TRBJ1-5,-,few,TRBV4-2,TGTGCCAGCAGCCGCAGGGGATTGAATCAGCCCCAGCATTTT,CASSRRGLNQPQHF
TRBJ2-7,TRBD1,few,TRBV15,TGTGCCACCAGCAGGGGACAGTTAAACTACGAGCAGTACTTC,CATSRGQLNYEQYF
TRBJ1-2,-,-,TRBV10-3,TGTGCCATCAGTGAGTCAGGCCTAGCTAACTATGGCTACACCTTC,CAISESGLANYGYTF
TRBJ2-2,TRBD2,few,TRBV14,TGTGCCAGCAGCCATGTCGGGGGGTCCGGGACCGGGGAGCTGTTTTTT,CASSHVGGSGTGELFF
TRBJ1-5,-,few,TRBV15,TGTGCCACCAGCAGTGGCGACTGGCGTGATTTCCAGCCCCAGCATTTT,CATSSGDWRDFQPQHF